This TCR beta chain was obtained from a study of T cells after yellow fever vaccination. This clonotype occurred a few times. What it binds is unknown. The germline gives CDR1 LNHDA, CDR2 SQIVND (reference sequence). There are 15 residues in the CDR3. V lost 1 base, J lost 1 base, and 9 bases lay in between. Notes on the study in general: There was a possibility that FACS-sorted repertoires contained abundant clonotypes contaminating from the bulk population. It was the secondary response that reached its peak faster, day 5 versus 15, but it was weaker.

5'RACE template switching produced TCR cDNA carrying a universal primer site and UMIs. A single record per CDR3 protein comes from TCRdb applying MiXCR to the 5' RACE reads. This repertoire shows around 610,000 distinct CDR3 sequences, about 13% found once; its top ten account for 11% to 15%. The gene calls are TRBV19 and TRBJ2-3; possible D gene TRBD2, 5 bases. This TCR was recovered from a man in his thirties or forties who received the YFV17D yellow fever vaccine. Sequences were derived from PBMCs, sampled on the day of the yellow fever booster vaccination. CDR3 sequence: CASSIGRIGTDTQYF. CDR3 DNA sequence: TGTGCCAGTAGTATAGGGAGGATCGGCACAGATACGCAGTATTTT. The variable domain in full, with the rest retrieved from reference TRBV19 and TRBJ2-3, is DGGITQSPKYLFRKEGQNVTLSCEQNLNHDAMYWYRQDPGQGLRLIYYSQIVNDFQKGDIAEGYSVSREKKESFPLTVTSAQKNPTAFYLCASSIGRIGTDTQYFGPGTRLTVL.